Below are 7 T cell receptor beta chains sequenced from a single sample in a study of blood T cell repertoires in COVID-19. Profiled with immunoSEQ multiplex PCR; TCRdb holds only in-frame clones, not every one. There are 240,000 or so clones in the sample; about 86% occur only once, and under 6.5% lies in the top ten. Sequencing input: peripheral blood. These receptors all stem from a man in his fifties or sixties with acute or convalescent COVID-19.

The chain has TRBV18 and TRBJ2-7, with a possible D match to TRBD2 (5 bases). CDR3 length equals 15 residues. With 4 bases removed from V and 3 bases from J, the gap between germline ends came to 16 bases. CDR1 KGHSH and CDR2 LQKENI come from the germline V gene. CDR3 amino acids: CASSHRRSLGYEQYF. The CDR3 coding sequence is TGTGCCAGCTCACATCGGAGGTCATTGGGCTACGAGCAGTACTTC. The variable domain in full, completed from reference TRBV18 and TRBJ2-7, reads NAGVMQNPRHLVRRRGQEARLRCSPMKGHSHVYWYRQLPEEGLKFMVYLQKENIIDESGMPKERFSAEFPKEGPSILRIQQVVRGDSAAYFCASSHRRSLGYEQYFGPGTRLTVT.

V usage is TRBV30 and J usage is TRBJ1-4, with unresolved D. CDR3 size: 13 residues. V lost 6 bases, J lost 1 base, and 9 bases lay in between. The germline V gene has CDR1 GTSNPN and CDR2 SVGIG (reference sequence). The CDR3, as DNA: TGTGCCTGTGCGGTGGGAACTAATGAAAAACTGTTTTTT. It yields the protein CACAVGTNEKLFF.

The J gene is TRBJ2-1, the V gene TRBV4-2; D not resolved. Trimming left V 0 bases short and J 0 bases short, with 9 bases between. There are 16 residues in the CDR3. CDR1 is LGHNA and CDR2 is YNFKEQ in the germline V gene. CDR3 sequence: CASSQEPYTSYNEQFF. The CDR3 region has the DNA TGTGCCAGCAGCCAAGAACCATACACCTCCTACAATGAGCAGTTCTTC.

The CDR3 protein is CASSFGTGFANSPLHF. CDR3 nucleotide sequence: TGTGCCAGCAGCTTCGGGACAGGGTTCGCGAATTCACCCCTCCACTTT. The chain links TRBV5-6 to TRBJ1-6; TRBD1 agrees at 9 bases. Germline lookup yields CDR1 SGHDT and CDR2 YYEEEE. The CDR3 spans 16 residues. Losses at the gene ends were 2 bases for V and 7 bases for J; bases not matched to a gene: 7.

In this sample, this clone turned up once. This sequence joins TRBV7-3 and TRBJ1-5; possibly TRBD1 for D (6 bases). Trimming took off 0 bases at V and 2 bases at J, with 11 bases between the two ends. The germline gives CDR1 SGHTA, CDR2 FQGTGA. The CDR3 loop spans 16 amino acids. CDR3 sequence reads: CASSLTFRGRNQPQHF. CDR3 coding DNA: TGTGCCAGCAGCTTAACGTTCAGGGGTCGCAATCAGCCCCAGCATTTT.

This chain joins TRBV7-8 and TRBJ2-1, with 10 bases matching TRBD2. CDR1 is SGHVS and CDR2 is FQNEAQ in the germline V gene. V was pared by 4 bases and J by 9 bases, with 12 bases of the junction left unmatched. The CDR3 contains 16 residues. This chain's CDR3 is CASSSLAGEPLGEQFF. The CDR3 nucleotides are TGTGCCAGCAGCTCCCTAGCGGGAGAACCACTGGGTGAGCAGTTCTTC. The full variable domain, in which reference TRBV7-8 and TRBJ2-1 provide the parts outside the CDR3, is GAGVSQSPRYKVAKRGQDVALRCDPISGHVSLFWYQQALGQGPEFLTYFQNEAQLDKSGLPSDRFFAERPEGSVSTLKIQRTQQEDSAVYLCASSSLAGEPLGEQFFGPGTRLTVL.

The chain recombines TRBV5-5 with TRBJ1-1, with D unresolved. Per germline, CDR1 SGHKS and CDR2 YYEKEE (reference sequence). The CDR3 spans 16 residues. V lost 1 base to trimming and J lost 4 bases, with 17 bases between them. CDR3 residues: CASSLIPEGVFTEAFF. CDR3 in DNA: TGTGCCAGCAGCTTGATTCCAGAGGGAGTTTTCACTGAAGCTTTCTTT.